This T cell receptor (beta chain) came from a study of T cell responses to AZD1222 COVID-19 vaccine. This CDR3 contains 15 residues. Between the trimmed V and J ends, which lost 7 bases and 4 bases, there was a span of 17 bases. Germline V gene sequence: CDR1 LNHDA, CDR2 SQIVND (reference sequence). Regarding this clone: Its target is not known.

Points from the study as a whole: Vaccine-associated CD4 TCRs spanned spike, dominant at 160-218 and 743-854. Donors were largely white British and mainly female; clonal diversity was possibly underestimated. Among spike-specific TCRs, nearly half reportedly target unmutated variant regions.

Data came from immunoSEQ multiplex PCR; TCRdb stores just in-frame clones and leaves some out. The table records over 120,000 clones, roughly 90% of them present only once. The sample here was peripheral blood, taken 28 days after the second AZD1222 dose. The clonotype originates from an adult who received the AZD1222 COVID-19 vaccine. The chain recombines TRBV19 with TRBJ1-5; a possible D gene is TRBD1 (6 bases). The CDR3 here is CASTQVGGGNQPQHF. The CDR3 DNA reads TGTGCCAGTACCCAAGTAGGGGGGGGGAATCAGCCCCAGCATTTT.